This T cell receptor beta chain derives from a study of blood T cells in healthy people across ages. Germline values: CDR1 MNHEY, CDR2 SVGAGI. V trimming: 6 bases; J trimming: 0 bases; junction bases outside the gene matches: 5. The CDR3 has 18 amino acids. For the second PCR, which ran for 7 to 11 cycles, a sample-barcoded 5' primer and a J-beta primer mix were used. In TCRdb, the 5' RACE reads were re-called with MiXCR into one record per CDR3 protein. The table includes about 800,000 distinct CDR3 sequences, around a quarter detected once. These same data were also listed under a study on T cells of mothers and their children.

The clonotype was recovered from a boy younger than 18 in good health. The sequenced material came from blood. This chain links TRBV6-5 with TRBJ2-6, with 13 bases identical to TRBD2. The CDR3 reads CASRLTSGGVSGANVLTF. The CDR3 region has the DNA TGTGCCAGCAGATTAACTAGCGGGGGGGTCTCTGGGGCCAACGTCCTGACTTTC.